This TCR beta chain came from a study of CD8 T cells in ankylosing spondylitis. One entry per CDR3 protein, called by TCRdb with MiXCR from the 5' RACE reads. The sample records about 400,000 distinct CDR3 sequences, approximately 20% being singletons. Note on this clonotype: Its antigen is currently unknown.

The CDR3 loop spans 14 amino acids. The V end was cut by 2 bases, the J end by 7 bases, with 15 bases between. The germline gives CDR1 LGHDT, CDR2 YNNKEL (reference sequence). Findings and limits, study-wide: Ankylosing spondylitis blood seemed to carry a telltale TCR beta motif made of fewer than ten highly homologous variants.

The TCR sequence derives from a male donor with ankylosing spondylitis. Sequencing was performed on blood, either unsorted or a sorted T cell fraction (not recorded which). V usage is TRBV3-1 and J usage is TRBJ2-7; unclear D gene. In DNA form, the CDR3 reads TGTGCCAGCAGCCAATATGCTAGTGCCCAAGAGCAGTACTTC. It codes for CASSQYASAQEQYF.